This TCR beta chain came from a study of CD8 T cells in Susac syndrome. Sequencing targeted TCR beta in T cells from blood (CD8+ and CD4+). Through negative isolation, CD4+ and CD8+ T cells were obtained, while TEMRA cells were enriched using FACS. Random hexamers were used to reverse transcribe the RNA input (about 0.5 to 1 ug). TCR beta CDR3 was amplified by immunoSEQ covering 54 Vbeta and 13 Jbeta. TCRdb reprocessed the immunoSEQ multiplex PCR reads via MiXCR and lists one record per CDR3 protein. The sample includes under 550,000 distinct CDR3 sequences, approximately 89% seen only once; the top ten take 0.09% to 0.15%. In germline, CDR1 is GTSNPN, CDR2 SVGIG (reference sequence). Trimming removed 2 bases at V and 7 bases at J, with 11 bases between. The CDR3 has 12 residues.

The V and J genes are TRBV30 and TRBJ1-1; D unresolved. This receptor was obtained from a human donor with multiple sclerosis. Sequencing was done on a sample of CD8+ T cells from PBMCs. This chain's CDR3 is CAWSSLSHEAFF. CDR3 bases: TGTGCCTGGAGTTCCCTTTCCCATGAAGCTTTCTTT.